The clone carrying this T cell receptor beta chain was seen a single time. The antigen is unknown. This sample was taken from a study of ipilimumab plus nivolumab after autologous stem cell transplantation. V lost 3 bases to trimming and J lost 8 bases; unmatched junction nucleotides: 9. Germline V gene sequence: CDR1 MGHDK, CDR2 SYGVNS. The CDR3 contains 15 residues. Using immunoSEQ multiplex PCR, the repertoire was profiled, and TCRdb retains in-frame clones only, with some absent. The data show about 84,000 clones, with 83% seen just once and roughly 2.2% held by the top ten. Overall study results and limits: Authors suggest TCR repertoire, Treg phenotype and gut microbiota support further study.

Patients got ipilimumab 1 mg/kg beginning 14 to 28 days post-transplant. Through week 26, nivolumab 3 mg/kg IV was given weeks 1, 4, 7, 10, then biweekly. The specimen comprised PBMCs, sampled in a trial of ipilimumab plus nivolumab as post-transplant consolidation. The rearrangement joins TRBV25-1 to TRBJ2-1; 8 bases match TRBD2. The sequence derives from a male donor with diffuse large B-cell lymphoma. In DNA form, the CDR3 reads TGTGCCAGCAGTGATTCCGGGGGGGCCATAGATGAGCAGTTCTTC. Translating it yields CASSDSGGAIDEQFF. Filled out from reference TRBV25-1 and TRBJ2-1, the complete variable domain reads EADIYQTPRYLVIGTGKKITLECSQTMGHDKMYWYQQDPGMELHLIHYSYGVNSTEKGDLSSESTVSRIRTEHFPLTLESARPSHTSQYLCASSDSGGAIDEQFFGPGTRLTVL.